These 32 T cell receptor beta chains were sequenced from one sample in a study of blood T cell repertoires in COVID-19. Measured with immunoSEQ multiplex PCR; TCRdb has only the in-frame clones, and not every one. Of 200,000 to 300,000 clones in the sample, 80% to 85% were seen once. The sequenced sample consisted of peripheral blood. Receptor source: a man aged 55 to 70 with acute or convalescent COVID-19.

This clone was seen only a few times. This chain uses TRBV7-2 with TRBJ1-1; D is perhaps TRBD1 (5 bases). V lost 1 base, J lost 1 base, and 7 bases lay in between. Germline V gives CDR1 SGHTA, CDR2 FQGNSA. This CDR3 is 14 amino acids long. The CDR3 protein is CASSLGTGNTEAFF. The CDR3 DNA sequence: TGTGCCAGCAGCTTAGGAACAGGGAACACTGAAGCTTTCTTT.

Here the CDR3 reads CASSVLPVDISYEQYF. DNA for the CDR3: TGTGCCAGCAGCGTCCTCCCCGTAGACATCTCCTACGAGCAGTACTTC. The chain couples TRBV21-1 to TRBJ2-7; the D segment call TRBD1 is taken from the table without a DNA check. TRBV21-1 is given as a pseudogene. The CDR3 spans 16 residues.

This CDR3 reads CASTRATSGGALGNEQFF. The CDR3 nucleotides read TGTGCCAGCACCAGGGCGACTAGCGGGGGGGCCCTTGGCAATGAGCAGTTCTTC. The V and J genes are TRBV11-2 and TRBJ2-1; 14 bases line up with TRBD2. The V gene end was trimmed by 7 bases and the J gene end by 6 bases; junction bases not matched to a gene: 14. The CDR3 runs to 18 residues. The germline CDR1 and CDR2 sequences are SGHAT and FQNNGV. Full variable domain (outside the CDR3, taken from reference TRBV11-2 and TRBJ2-1): EAGVAQSPRYKIIEKRQSVAFWCNPISGHATLYWYQQILGQGPKLLIQFQNNGVVDDSQLPKDRFSAERLKGVDSTLKIQPAKLEDSAVYLCASTRATSGGALGNEQFFGPGTRLTVL.

The V gene is TRBV7-9, the J gene TRBJ2-7; 7 nucleotides match TRBD2. The CDR3 is made up of 16 amino acids. J was trimmed by 4 bases and V by 1 base; bases with no gene match: 10. Germline CDR1 reads SEHNR; CDR2 reads FQNEAQ (reference sequence). CDR3 nucleotides: TGTGCCAGCAGCTTAGATGGTGGGAGGGCCGGGTACGAGCAGTACTTC. This translates into CASSLDGGRAGYEQYF.

The CDR3 loop is CASSRLQGAVAEAFF. The DNA for the CDR3 is TGTGCCAGCAGTCGACTACAGGGTGCCGTCGCTGAAGCTTTCTTT. J is TRBJ1-1 and V is TRBV2; a possible D gene is TRBD1 (6 bases). From germline, CDR1 is SNHLY and CDR2 FYNNEI. The CDR3 extends over 15 amino acids. With 5 bases removed from V and 6 bases from J, the gap between germline ends came to 19 bases.

This rearrangement joins TRBV9 to TRBJ1-6; no clear D. V was trimmed by 0 bases and J by 4 bases, leaving 5 bases between them. Germline CDR1 is SGDLS and CDR2 is YYNGEE. This CDR3 contains 14 residues. The CDR3 nucleotides are TGTGCCAGCAGCGTAGGGGCTTATAATTCACCCCTCCACTTT. Translation gives CASSVGAYNSPLHF.

The rearrangement links TRBV15 to TRBJ1-5; 7 nucleotides match TRBD1. Germline loops: CDR1 LNHNV, CDR2 YYDKDF (reference sequence). Germline trimming cut 3 bases from V and 6 bases from J; bases unmatched to any gene: 8. This CDR3 is built from 15 residues. CDR3 DNA: TGTGCCACCAGCAGCCGGGACAGTCCCCGTCAGCCCCAGCATTTT. It is translated as CATSSRDSPRQPQHF.

The chain employs TRBV19 and TRBJ1-5, with 10 positions matching TRBD1. The CDR3 is made up of 16 amino acids. V lost 10 bases, J lost 1 base, and 10 bases stayed unmatched. The germline V gene has CDR1 LNHDA and CDR2 SQIVND (reference sequence). CDR3 residues: CATSTGGEGSNQPQHF. DNA of the CDR3: TGTGCCACCTCGACAGGGGGCGAGGGGAGCAATCAGCCCCAGCATTTT.

The chain recombines TRBV10-3 with TRBJ2-3; 13 nucleotides align to TRBD2. Germline V gene data show CDR1 as ENHRY and CDR2 as SYGVKD. V dropped 2 bases and J dropped 7; count of bases not matched to a gene: 6. This CDR3 contains 16 residues. The CDR3 spells CAISEPGLAGANTQYF. The DNA for the CDR3 is TGTGCCATCAGTGAGCCTGGACTAGCGGGAGCCAATACGCAGTATTTT.

The chain is built from TRBV7-2 and TRBJ1-5; 9 positions match TRBD1. The V gene's germline CDR1 is SGHTA and CDR2 FQGNSA. Losses at the gene ends were 5 bases for V and 6 bases for J; bases not matched to a gene: 2. The CDR3 covers 13 residues. This CDR3 reads CASSIQGAQPQHF. As DNA, the CDR3 is TGTGCCAGCAGCATACAGGGGGCTCAGCCCCAGCATTTT.

The chain joins TRBV28 to TRBJ1-2; D is unresolved. This CDR3 is built from 14 residues. Germline CDR1 MDHEN, CDR2 SYDVKM. Trimming took 6 bases from V and 4 from J, leaving 15 bases between them. CDR3: CASRNSNRLYGYTF. CDR3 nucleotide sequence: TGTGCCAGCAGGAACTCCAACCGCCTCTATGGCTACACCTTC.

The chain combines TRBV9 with TRBJ2-3; tentatively, D is TRBD2 (6 bases). The CDR3 extends over 15 amino acids. Per the germline V gene, CDR1 is SGDLS and CDR2 is YYNGEE. The V end was cut by 4 bases, the J end by 2 bases, with 14 bases between. The CDR3 coding sequence is TGTGCCAGCAGCTGGTCGGGACTTCACACAGATACGCAGTATTTT. Protein product: CASSWSGLHTDTQYF. Full variable domain (rest looked up from reference TRBV9 and TRBJ2-3): DSGVTQTPKHLITATGQRVTLRCSPRSGDLSVYWYQQSLDQGLQFLIQYYNGEERAKGNILERFSAQQFPDLHSELNLSSLELGDSALYFCASSWSGLHTDTQYFGPGTRLTVL.

The chain is built from TRBV11-2 and TRBJ2-3; a possible D gene is TRBD2 (6 bases). V lost 0 bases and J 2 bases, leaving 15 bases between the germline ends. The CDR3 has 17 residues. Germline V gene sequence: CDR1 SGHAT, CDR2 FQNNGV. The CDR3 DNA sequence: TGTGCCAGCAGCTTAGATCTAGGTGGGGGGTCCACAGATACGCAGTATTTT. Its translation is CASSLDLGGGSTDTQYF.

The V gene is TRBV28, the J gene TRBJ2-2; TRBD1 matches at 9 bases. The CDR3 length is 14 residues. CDR1 is MDHEN and CDR2 is SYDVKM in the germline V gene. Trimming cost V 8 bases and J 1 base; bases outside gene matches: 2. The CDR3: CASAGQGNTGELFF. The CDR3 coding sequence is TGTGCCAGCGCGGGACAGGGGAACACCGGGGAGCTGTTTTTT. Looking up the rest from reference TRBV28 and TRBJ2-2 gives the full variable domain: DVKVTQSSRYLVKRTGEKVFLECVQDMDHENMFWYRQDPGLGLRLIYFSYDVKMKEKGDIPEGYSVSREKKERFSLILESASTNQTSMYLCASAGQGNTGELFFGEGSRLTVL.

The rearrangement links TRBV11-1 to TRBJ2-7; weak D call: TRBD2 (6 bases). CDR1 SGHAT and CDR2 FQDESV come from the germline V gene (reference sequence). The CDR3 has 14 amino acids. V shed 3 bases and J shed 6 bases, with 15 bases lying between them. The CDR3 DNA follows: TGTGCCAGCAGCTTGAGGGCTAGCGTTCCCGAGCAGTACTTC. This sequence encodes CASSLRASVPEQYF.

The chain is built from TRBV18 and TRBJ1-3; 10 nucleotides match TRBD1. After removal of 3 bases from V and 5 bases from J, the junction contained 4 bases not matched to a gene. The CDR3 is 15 residues long. CDR1 KGHSH and CDR2 LQKENI come from the germline V gene. The CDR3, as DNA: TGTGCCAGCTCACCTCCGGGACAGGGGAGAAACACCATATATTTT. It encodes CASSPPGQGRNTIYF.

This chain connects TRBV19 to TRBJ2-2, with 8 bases lining up with TRBD1. This CDR3 is built from 15 residues. The junction had 6 bases not matched to a gene; V was cut back by 6 bases and J by 3 bases. Germline V gene lookup returns CDR1 LNHDA and CDR2 SQIVND (reference sequence). In DNA form, the CDR3 reads TGTGCCAGTAGCAGACAGGGGCGATACACCGGGGAGCTGTTTTTT. It specifies CASSRQGRYTGELFF. Full variable domain (missing parts from reference TRBV19 and TRBJ2-2): DGGITQSPKYLFRKEGQNVTLSCEQNLNHDAMYWYRQDPGQGLRLIYYSQIVNDFQKGDIAEGYSVSREKKESFPLTVTSAQKNPTAFYLCASSRQGRYTGELFFGEGSRLTVL.

The chain combines TRBV27 with TRBJ2-3, with TRBD2 identical over 7 bases. The V gene end was trimmed by 8 bases and the J gene end by 8 bases; junction bases not matched to a gene: 16. The length of the CDR3 is 15 residues. CDR1 MNHEY and CDR2 SMNVEV come from the germline V gene (reference sequence). The CDR3 protein is CASGSFQRGRGTQYF. The CDR3 DNA is TGTGCCAGCGGTAGTTTCCAGCGGGGCCGGGGTACGCAGTATTTT.

The chain carries TRBV4-1 and TRBJ2-2, with TRBD1 matching over 7 bases. The germline V gene has CDR1 MGHRA and CDR2 YSYEKL. This CDR3 is 18 amino acids long. Germline trimming cut 4 bases from V and 1 base from J; bases unmatched to any gene: 12. DNA of the CDR3: TGCGCCAGCAGCCGCCTCTTCCCGGGACAGCGGAACACCGGGGAGCTGTTTTTT. Amino acids: CASSRLFPGQRNTGELFF.

This clone has only one observation. No DNA is shown, since the ends of the CDR3 on it are uncertain; the CDR3 is the one TCRdb lists. This chain joins TRBV21-1 and TRBJ2-7; no DNA check was done on the table's D call, TRBD1. TRBV21-1 is reported as a pseudogene. The CDR3 contains 21 residues when both ends are counted. The CDR3 spells CASSKEGRVGQGALGSYEQYF.

This chain uses TRBV10-3 with TRBJ2-2; TRBD1 matches at 7 bases. CDR1 is ENHRY and CDR2 is SYGVKD in the germline V gene. The junction had 10 bases not matched to a gene; V was cut back by 7 bases and J by 2 bases. The CDR3 runs 16 residues. CDR3 coding DNA: TGTGCCATCAACCCTCGACAGGGACATAACACCGGGGAGCTGTTTTTT. Translating it yields CAINPRQGHNTGELFF.

The chain has TRBV5-1 and TRBJ2-3, with D possibly matching TRBD2 (6 bases). CDR1 and CDR2 from the germline V gene are SGHRS and YFSETQ. The CDR3 length is 16 residues. With 0 bases removed from V and 2 bases from J, the gap between germline ends came to 13 bases. For the CDR3, the DNA is TGCGCCAGCAGCTTGGATCGGACTACGAACACAGATACGCAGTATTTT. Protein product: CASSLDRTTNTDTQYF.

The chain links TRBV6-1 to TRBJ1-5, with D hard to call. Germline CDR1 MNHNS, CDR2 SASEGT. The CDR3 is 15 residues long. Trimming cost V 0 bases and J 2 bases, with 8 bases left between them. The CDR3 DNA sequence: TGTGCCAGCAGTGAAGCGGGAGGTGGCAATCAGCCCCAGCATTTT. It encodes CASSEAGGGNQPQHF.

The chain couples TRBV10-3 to TRBJ1-1; TRBD1 might be the D (6 bases). V lost 1 base, J lost 3 bases, and 12 bases lay in between. Germline CDR1 reads ENHRY; CDR2 reads SYGVKD. CDR3 length: 15 residues. CDR3 sequence (DNA): TGTGCCATCAGTGAGTTGGAAGGACAGCACACTGAAGCTTTCTTT. It specifies CAISELEGQHTEAFF.

The genes are TRBV28 and TRBJ2-1; a weak D match, TRBD1 (6 bases). The germline V gene has CDR1 MDHEN and CDR2 SYDVKM. Trimming took 4 bases from V and 6 from J, leaving 16 bases between them. There are 15 residues in the CDR3. The CDR3 coding sequence is TGTGCCAGCAGTTCCCCCCAGGGGTCCATCAATGAGCAGTTCTTC. Its translation: CASSSPQGSINEQFF.

This clone turned up a few times. Distinct nucleotide sequences in the sample also encode this CDR3. J is TRBJ2-7 and V is TRBV6-2 or TRBV6-3; 15 bases match TRBD2. This CDR3 is 15 amino acids long. From germline, CDR1 is MNHEY and CDR2 SVGEGT. The V gene end was trimmed by 5 bases and the J gene end by 6 bases; junction bases not matched to a gene: 5. CDR3 sequence reads: CASSRTSGRVGEQYF. CDR3 in DNA: TGTGCCAGCAGTCGGACTAGCGGGAGGGTTGGCGAGCAGTACTTC.

This chain connects TRBV5-1 to TRBJ2-1, with unresolved D. This CDR3 contains 11 residues. The germline gives CDR1 SGHRS, CDR2 YFSETQ. V was clipped by 0 bases and J by 9 bases, with 4 bases between them. CDR3 sequence: CASSLAGEQFF. The CDR3 nucleotides read TGCGCCAGCAGCTTGGCGGGTGAGCAGTTCTTC.

V is TRBV7-8 and J is TRBJ2-5; D perhaps matches TRBD2 (5 bases). The CDR3 covers 16 residues. Trimming shortened V by 5 bases and J by 5 bases, and 21 bases separated the two germline ends. CDR1 is SGHVS, CDR2 FQNEAQ, per germline. CDR3 loop: CASSPSGRLVGETQYF. DNA of the CDR3: TGTGCCAGCAGCCCCAGCGGCCGGTTAGTTGGGGAGACCCAGTACTTC.

This clone has just one count. This rearrangement joins TRBV27 to TRBJ1-1; TRBD1 matches 9 bases. This CDR3 has 18 residues. The V segment lost 2 bases and the J segment 1 base; nucleotides outside the gene matches: 11. Germline V gene lookup returns CDR1 MNHEY and CDR2 SMNVEV (reference sequence). CDR3 nucleotides: TGTGCCAGCAGTTTAGGGCAGGGACAGGGATTGGGGAACACTGAAGCTTTCTTT. Amino acid sequence: CASSLGQGQGLGNTEAFF.

The chain employs TRBV15 and TRBJ1-1, with unresolved D. The V gene lost 1 base and the J gene lost 2 bases, with 11 bases spanning the gap. The CDR3 is 15 residues long. The germline V gene has CDR1 LNHNV and CDR2 YYDKDF (reference sequence). The CDR3 DNA reads as TGTGCCACCAGCAGAGGGGCGGGAGAAAACACTGAAGCTTTCTTT. This encodes CATSRGAGENTEAFF.

This rearrangement joins TRBV6-1 to TRBJ1-6; unclear D gene. The CDR3 has 14 residues. Trimming stripped 2 bases from V and 9 bases from J, with 11 bases between. Per germline, CDR1 MNHNS and CDR2 SASEGT. Written as DNA, the CDR3 is TGTGCCAGCAGTGAAAATGTGACTCCTTCACCCCTCCACTTT. As protein: CASSENVTPSPLHF.

V gene TRBV27 combines with J gene TRBJ1-2; TRBD1 might be the D (5 bases). Per germline, CDR1 MNHEY and CDR2 SMNVEV (reference sequence). This CDR3 is 15 amino acids long. Trimming pared 0 bases from V and 4 bases from J, leaving 12 bases between. CDR3 region: CASSLSGRQGYGYTF. CDR3 bases: TGTGCCAGCAGTTTATCGGGCCGGCAGGGCTATGGCTACACCTTC.